The 20 T cell receptor beta chains below were found in one sample sequenced in a study of cytomegalovirus exposure and HLA in healthy donors. PCR used 60 Vbeta primers and 13 Jbeta primers. TCRdb keeps only in-frame clones here, not all; method: immunoSEQ multiplex PCR. The table lists 150,000 to 200,000 clones, 83% of them singletons. The source material was PBMCs. These receptors all stem from a man aged 35 to 55 in good health and CMV-seropositive.

The V gene is TRBV29-1, the J gene TRBJ2-1, with D tentatively TRBD1 (5 bases). V gave up 6 bases and J gave up 5 bases, with 11 bases separating them. Germline CDR1 SQVTM, CDR2 ANQGSEA. The CDR3 length is 12 residues. The DNA for the CDR3 is TGCAGCGTCCAAAAACAGGACAATGAGCAGTTCTTC. This codes for CSVQKQDNEQFF.

This chain links TRBV9 with TRBJ2-5; D perhaps matches TRBD1 (6 bases). The CDR3 covers 14 residues. CDR1 SGDLS and CDR2 YYNGEE come from the germline V gene. The ends were cut back, 3 bases at V and 5 bases at J, with 14 bases in the middle. CDR3 residues: CASSAGARIETQYF. The DNA for the CDR3 is TGTGCCAGCAGCGCAGGGGCTAGGATCGAGACCCAGTACTTC.

The V gene is TRBV13, the J gene TRBJ2-7; D is perhaps TRBD2 (5 bases). The V and J ends lost 1 base and 2 bases respectively, with 9 bases between them. The CDR3 consists of 14 residues. Germline V gene data show CDR1 as PRHDT and CDR2 as FYEKMQ (reference sequence). CDR3 bases: TGTGCCAGCAGCTTAGTAGCGTTACCCTACGAGCAGTACTTC. Protein product: CASSLVALPYEQYF.

This clone is a singleton in its sample. This chain joins TRBV27 and TRBJ2-7; D possibly corresponds to TRBD2 (5 bases). CDR1 and CDR2 (germline): MNHEY, SMNVEV (reference sequence). The V and J ends lost 4 bases and 4 bases respectively, with 8 bases between them. There are 12 residues in the CDR3. The CDR3 protein is CASSSGIYEQYF. CDR3 nucleotide sequence: TGTGCCAGCAGTTCCGGGATTTACGAGCAGTACTTC.

The V gene is TRBV27, the J gene TRBJ2-1, with 8 bases lining up with TRBD2. The germline CDR1 and CDR2 sequences are MNHEY and SMNVEV (reference sequence). The CDR3 sequence is 14 residues long. The ends lost 6 bases at V and 1 base at J; junction bases unmatched: 2. CDR3 sequence: CASRTSGSYNEQFF. The CDR3 region has the DNA TGTGCCAGCAGAACTAGCGGATCCTACAATGAGCAGTTCTTC.

The genes are TRBV25-1 and TRBJ1-6; no firm D call. Germline V gene data show CDR1 as MGHDK and CDR2 as SYGVNS. The V end lost 5 bases, the J end lost 7 bases, and 15 bases lay between the germline ends. The CDR3 consists of 15 residues. The CDR3 is CASSRTGWANSPLHF. In DNA, the CDR3 is TGTGCCAGCAGTAGGACGGGGTGGGCCAATTCACCCCTCCACTTT.

The rearrangement joins TRBV6-5 to TRBJ1-2; perhaps TRBD1 as D (5 bases). The germline V gene has CDR1 MNHEY and CDR2 SVGAGI. There are 14 residues in the CDR3. Trimming cost V 0 bases and J 8 bases, with 13 bases left between them. The chain's CDR3 is CASSYSWGGGGYTF. CDR3 sequence (DNA): TGTGCCAGCAGTTACTCGTGGGGGGGTGGAGGCTACACCTTC.

V usage is TRBV21-1 and J usage is TRBJ2-4; the table's D gene call, TRBD1, was not cross checked with the DNA. TRBV21-1 is classified as a pseudogene. The CDR3 extends over 21 amino acids. CDR3 sequence: CASSKCGRGLARRLPKNIQYF. Written as DNA, the CDR3 is TGTGCCAGCAGCAAATGCGGCAGGGGGCTTGCCAGACGACTACCCAAAAACATTCAGTACTTC.

The J gene is TRBJ1-4, the V gene TRBV9, with 10 bases aligning to TRBD1. With V trimmed by 3 bases and J by 4 bases, 9 bases remained unmatched. Germline V CDR1 and CDR2: SGDLS, YYNGEE. This CDR3 region has 17 residues. In DNA form, the CDR3 reads TGTGCCAGCAGCGAATGGGACAGGGGTTTTGGTAATGAAAAACTGTTTTTT. It yields the protein CASSEWDRGFGNEKLFF.

The CDR3 region is CASSQDAGEGNQPQHF. Written as DNA, the CDR3 is TGTGCCAGCAGCCAAGATGCGGGGGAGGGCAATCAGCCCCAGCATTTT. This sequence joins TRBV4-2 and TRBJ1-5; tentative D call: TRBD1 (5 bases). This CDR3 comprises 16 residues. From germline, CDR1 is LGHNA and CDR2 YNFKEQ. V lost 0 bases and J 2 bases, leaving 11 bases between the germline ends.

This chain connects TRBV18 to TRBJ2-1; 11 positions match TRBD2. The V gene end was trimmed by 0 bases and the J gene end by 4 bases; junction bases not matched to a gene: 2. The germline gives CDR1 KGHSH, CDR2 LQKENI. The CDR3 length is 16 residues. CDR3 sequence reads: CASSPPGTSGYNEQFF. The CDR3 DNA is TGTGCCAGCTCACCACCGGGGACTAGCGGATACAATGAGCAGTTCTTC.

The rearrangement links TRBV5-1 to TRBJ2-7; the D is unclear. The germline V and J ends were trimmed by 0 bases and 2 bases, with 12 bases remaining between them. The CDR3 is made up of 15 amino acids. CDR1 and CDR2 (germline): SGHRS, YFSETQ. The CDR3 bases are TGCGCCAGCAGCTTGGCCGCGGCACCTACCTACGAGCAGTACTTC. Protein sequence: CASSLAAAPTYEQYF.

The rearrangement uses TRBV6-5 and TRBJ2-7; 8 bases match TRBD1. The V gene end was trimmed by 4 bases and the J gene end by 6 bases; junction bases not matched to a gene: 2. CDR1 and CDR2 from the germline V gene are MNHEY and SVGAGI. The CDR3 is made up of 12 amino acids. This CDR3 is CASSFTGGEQYF. In nucleotides, the CDR3 is TGTGCCAGCAGTTTTACAGGGGGCGAGCAGTACTTC.

This clone showed up just a few times. V is TRBV7-9 and J is TRBJ2-7; 12 nucleotides match TRBD2. Unmatched junction bases numbered 8, after V lost 5 bases and J lost 3 bases. Looked up from germline, CDR1 is SEHNR and CDR2 is FQNEAQ (reference sequence). The CDR3 has 16 amino acids. In DNA, the CDR3 is TGTGCCAGCAGCGACTGGACTAGCGGGAATTACTACGAGCAGTACTTC. The encoded protein is CASSDWTSGNYYEQYF. The whole variable domain, remainder taken from reference TRBV7-9 and TRBJ2-7, is DTGVSQNPRHKITKRGQNVTFRCDPISEHNRLYWYRQTLGQGPEFLTYFQNEAQLEKSRLLSDRFSAERPKGSFSTLEIQRTEQGDSAMYLCASSDWTSGNYYEQYFGPGTRLTVT.

The chain employs TRBV27 and TRBJ1-5; possible D gene TRBD1, 5 bases. V lost 2 bases to trimming and J lost 7 bases, with 9 bases between them. The CDR3 runs 13 residues. Germline V gene lookup returns CDR1 MNHEY and CDR2 SMNVEV (reference sequence). The DNA for the CDR3 is TGTGCCAGCAGTTTAGGGGGAGGCCAGCCCCAGCATTTT. It codes for CASSLGGGQPQHF.

The J gene is TRBJ2-7, the V gene TRBV7-9; D is undetermined. Deletions cut 1 base from V and 6 bases from J, with 13 bases between. The CDR3 extends over 14 amino acids. Germline V lookup: CDR1 SEHNR, CDR2 FQNEAQ (reference sequence). Here the CDR3 reads CASSLGDRSSEQYF. For the CDR3, the DNA is TGTGCCAGCAGCTTAGGCGATAGATCTAGCGAGCAGTACTTC.

The chain links TRBV6-5 to TRBJ1-2, with TRBD1 identical over 8 bases. CDR3 length: 13 amino acids. CDR1 and CDR2 (germline): MNHEY, SVGAGI. V was pared by 2 bases and J by 5 bases, with 1 base of the junction left unmatched. The CDR3 spells CASSYRTGYGYTF. CDR3 nucleotides: TGTGCCAGCAGTTACCGGACAGGGTATGGCTACACCTTC.

The V and J genes are TRBV16 and TRBJ1-4; D is unresolved. The germline gives CDR1 KGHSY, CDR2 FQNENV. The CDR3 runs 13 residues. Trimming stripped 4 bases from V and 10 bases from J, with 13 bases between. The CDR3 protein is CASSPTGRIKLFF. The CDR3 nucleotides are TGTGCCAGCAGCCCAACCGGGAGGATAAAACTGTTTTTT.

This chain links TRBV9 with TRBJ2-3; TRBD2 aligns across 9 bases. This CDR3 is built from 17 residues. V shed 0 bases and J 0 bases; nucleotides not matched to a gene: 5. CDR1 is SGDLS, CDR2 YYNGEE, per germline. The CDR3 DNA reads TGTGCCAGCAGCGTAGACAGCGGGAGGTCAAGCACAGATACGCAGTATTTT. Its translation is CASSVDSGRSSTDTQYF.

This sequence joins TRBV6-5 and TRBJ1-1, with D hard to call. In germline, CDR1 is MNHEY, CDR2 SVGAGI. The CDR3 sequence is 13 residues long. V was pared by 5 bases and J by 0 bases, with 7 bases between. CDR3 nucleotides: TGTGCCAGCAGTGTTACAGTGAACACTGAAGCTTTCTTT. Protein sequence: CASSVTVNTEAFF.